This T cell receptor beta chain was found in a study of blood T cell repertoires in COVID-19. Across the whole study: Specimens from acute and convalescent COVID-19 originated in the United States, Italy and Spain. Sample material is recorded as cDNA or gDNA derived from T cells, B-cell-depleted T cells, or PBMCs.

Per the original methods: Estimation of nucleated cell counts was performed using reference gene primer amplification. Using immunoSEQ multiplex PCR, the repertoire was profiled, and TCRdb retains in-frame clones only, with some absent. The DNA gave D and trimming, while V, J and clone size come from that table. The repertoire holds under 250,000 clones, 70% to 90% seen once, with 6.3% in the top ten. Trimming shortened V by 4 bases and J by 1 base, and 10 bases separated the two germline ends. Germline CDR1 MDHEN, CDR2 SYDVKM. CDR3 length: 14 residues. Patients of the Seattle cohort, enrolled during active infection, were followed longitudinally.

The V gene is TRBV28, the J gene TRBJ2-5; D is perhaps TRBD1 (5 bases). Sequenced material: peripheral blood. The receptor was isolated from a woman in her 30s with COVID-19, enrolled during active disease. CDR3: CASSYRTRQETQYF. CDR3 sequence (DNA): TGTGCCAGCAGTTACCGGACACGCCAAGAGACCCAGTACTTC. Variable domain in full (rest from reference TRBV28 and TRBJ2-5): DVKVTQSSRYLVKRTGEKVFLECVQDMDHENMFWYRQDPGLGLRLIYFSYDVKMKEKGDIPEGYSVSREKKERFSLILESASTNQTSMYLCASSYRTRQETQYFGPGTRLLVL.